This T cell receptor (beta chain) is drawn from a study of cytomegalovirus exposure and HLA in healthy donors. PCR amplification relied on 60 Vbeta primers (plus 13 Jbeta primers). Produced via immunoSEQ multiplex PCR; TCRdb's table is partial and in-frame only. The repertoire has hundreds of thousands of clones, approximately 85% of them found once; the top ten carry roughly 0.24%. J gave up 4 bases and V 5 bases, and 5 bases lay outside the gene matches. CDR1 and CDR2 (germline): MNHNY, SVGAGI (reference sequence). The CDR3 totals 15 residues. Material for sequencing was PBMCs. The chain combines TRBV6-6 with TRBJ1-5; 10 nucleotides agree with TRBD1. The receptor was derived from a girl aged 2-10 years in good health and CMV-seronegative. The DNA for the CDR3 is TGTGCCAGCAGTATCCAGGGACAGGGGAATCAGCCCCAGCATTTT. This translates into CASSIQGQGNQPQHF.